The rows below give T cell receptor beta chains drawn from one sample of a study of OX40 agonist ivuxolimab in advanced cancers. Some clones are missing from TCRdb's copy, which holds only in-frame ones; the method was immunoSEQ multiplex PCR. In the table there are just over 80,000 clones, about 88% of which are singletons. The sequencing used CD4+ or CD8+ T cells sorted from blood, collected in a trial of the OX40 agonist ivuxolimab. Source of these receptors: an adult with an advanced solid tumor such as melanoma, head and neck, liver or kidney cancer. Each CDR3 is given without its conserved first and last residue.

CDR3aa: ASSGGQGALNEQF
len: 13
v_gene: TRBV2
j_gene: TRBJ2-1

CDR3aa: ASSTGGFGEQF
len: 11
v_gene: TRBV7-8
j_gene: TRBJ2-1

CDR3aa: ASSLSRYNEQF
len: 11
v_gene: TRBV7-2
j_gene: TRBJ2-1

CDR3aa: AWSVGAAYEQY
len: 11
v_gene: TRBV30
j_gene: TRBJ2-7

CDR3aa: ASSLAFGPMNTEAF
len: 14
v_gene: TRBV5-4
j_gene: TRBJ1-1

CDR3aa: SVCPGGADTQY
len: 11
v_gene: TRBV29-1
j_gene: TRBJ2-3

CDR3aa: ASSVGLAARNEQF
len: 13
v_gene: TRBV5-1
j_gene: TRBJ2-1

CDR3aa: ASSYSRLARDEQF
len: 13
v_gene: TRBV6-5
j_gene: TRBJ2-1

CDR3aa: ASRPRVGEKLF
len: 11
v_gene: TRBV13
j_gene: TRBJ1-4

CDR3aa: ASSVYRDRPSTDTQY
len: 15
v_gene: TRBV2
j_gene: TRBJ2-3

CDR3aa: ASSPRTGGGGETQY
len: 14
v_gene: TRBV4-3
j_gene: TRBJ2-5

CDR3aa: ASSLEQRRDYT
len: 11
v_gene: TRBV11-2
j_gene: TRBJ1-2

CDR3aa: ASSLGGADTGELF
len: 13
v_gene: TRBV11-3
j_gene: TRBJ2-2

CDR3aa: ASSPGQGRSTDTQY
len: 14
v_gene: TRBV11-2
j_gene: TRBJ2-3

CDR3aa: ASSEGARSSYNEQF
len: 14
v_gene: TRBV9
j_gene: TRBJ2-1

CDR3aa: ATSRVTGRGNEQF
len: 13
v_gene: TRBV15
j_gene: TRBJ2-1

CDR3aa: ASSSRTSGGEQY
len: 12
v_gene: TRBV7-2
j_gene: TRBJ2-7

CDR3aa: AISGAGGTYEQY
len: 12
v_gene: TRBV10-3
j_gene: TRBJ2-7

CDR3aa: ASSYPSGYT
len: 9
v_gene: TRBV2
j_gene: TRBJ1-2

CDR3aa: ASSLGMGSGANVLT
len: 14
v_gene: TRBV5-1
j_gene: TRBJ2-6

CDR3aa: ASSYSGTSDSYEQY
len: 14
v_gene: TRBV5-1
j_gene: TRBJ2-7

CDR3aa: ASSEPPEIYGYT
len: 12
v_gene: TRBV6-1
j_gene: TRBJ1-2

CDR3aa: ASSDKGPAGDSYGYT
len: 15
v_gene: TRBV6-1
j_gene: TRBJ1-2